Each of the 17 T cell receptor beta chains below was sequenced from the same sample in a study of OX40 agonist ivuxolimab in advanced cancers. Sequenced by immunoSEQ multiplex PCR; TCRdb stores in-frame clones only, minus some. The table lists tens of thousands of clones, about 89% of them singletons. The input for sequencing was CD4+ or CD8+ T cells sorted from blood, taken in a trial of the OX40 agonist ivuxolimab. The receptor source for this set is an adult with an advanced solid tumor such as melanoma, head and neck, liver or kidney cancer.

The chain joins TRBV4-1 to TRBJ2-7, with a tentative D call TRBD2 (5 bases). V gave up 0 bases and J gave up 3 bases, with 12 bases separating them. The CDR3 has 15 residues. Germline V gives CDR1 MGHRA, CDR2 YSYEKL. CDR3 DNA sequence: TGCGCCAGCAGCCAAGACTTCAGTGAGGGCTACGAGCAGTACTTC. Its translation: CASSQDFSEGYEQYF.

The chain couples TRBV19 to TRBJ2-3; no definite D call. The germline V and J ends were trimmed by 1 base and 4 bases, with 15 bases remaining between them. The CDR3 is 16 residues long. CDR1 and CDR2 from the germline V gene are LNHDA and SQIVND (reference sequence). The CDR3 sequence: CASSIGWSDSADTQYF. As DNA, the CDR3 is TGTGCCAGTAGTATAGGTTGGTCCGATTCAGCAGATACGCAGTATTTT.

The chain carries TRBV29-1 and TRBJ2-7, with a tentative D call TRBD2 (7 bases). Trimming pared 6 bases from V and 0 bases from J, leaving 15 bases between. Germline V lookup: CDR1 SQVTM, CDR2 ANQGSEA. The CDR3 sequence is 14 residues long. The CDR3 nucleotides read TGCAGCGTGAGGGGGGGGTCAACCTCCTACGAGCAGTACTTC. This encodes CSVRGGSTSYEQYF.

The chain has TRBV6-5 and TRBJ2-1, with 13 nucleotides matching TRBD2. CDR3 length equals 15 residues. Germline V gene sequence: CDR1 MNHEY, CDR2 SVGAGI. The V gene end was trimmed by 5 bases and the J gene end by 10 bases; junction bases not matched to a gene: 8. CDR3 residues: CASSRTSGGAVEQFF. Written as DNA, the CDR3 is TGTGCCAGCAGTAGAACTAGCGGGGGGGCCGTAGAGCAGTTCTTC.

This clone was seen a single time. The chain carries TRBV15 and TRBJ1-1; D is undetermined. The CDR3 is made up of 13 amino acids. The germline V and J ends were trimmed by 5 bases and 5 bases, with 12 bases remaining between them. Per germline, CDR1 LNHNV and CDR2 YYDKDF (reference sequence). The CDR3 DNA is TGTGCCACCAGCCTCTATTCCTGGACTGAAGCTTTCTTT. Translation: CATSLYSWTEAFF.

The genes are TRBV27 and TRBJ1-1, with D hard to call. The V end lost 0 bases, the J end lost 7 bases, and 9 bases lay between the germline ends. The CDR3 consists of 13 residues. The germline gives CDR1 MNHEY, CDR2 SMNVEV (reference sequence). CDR3 bases: TGTGCCAGCAGTTTATCGGTGACGGTTGAAGCTTTCTTT. Amino acids: CASSLSVTVEAFF.

The chain couples TRBV9 to TRBJ2-7; D may be TRBD2 (7 bases). The V end was cut by 3 bases, the J end by 2 bases, with 12 bases between. Germline V lookup: CDR1 SGDLS, CDR2 YYNGEE. The CDR3 spans 14 residues. The CDR3: CASSEGGEAYEQYF. The CDR3 DNA reads TGTGCCAGCAGCGAGGGGGGGGAAGCCTACGAGCAGTACTTC.

The V gene is TRBV5-4, the J gene TRBJ2-3, with 7 bases lining up with TRBD1. The length of the CDR3 is 15 residues. Germline-derived CDR1 and CDR2 are SGHNT and YYREEE (reference sequence). Losses at the gene ends were 0 bases for V and 5 bases for J; bases not matched to a gene: 6. The CDR3 coding sequence is TGTGCCAGCAGCTTGGGAACCCCAGGGGGAGATACGCAGTATTTT. Amino acids: CASSLGTPGGDTQYF.

This sequence joins TRBV7-9 and TRBJ2-1; 7 nucleotides match TRBD2. J was trimmed by 4 bases and V by 4 bases; bases with no gene match: 7. CDR1 is SEHNR, CDR2 FQNEAQ, per germline (reference sequence). The CDR3 is 15 residues long. The CDR3 loop reads CASSSSLAPYNEQFF. In DNA, the CDR3 is TGTGCCAGCAGCTCTTCACTAGCGCCATACAATGAGCAGTTCTTC.

J is TRBJ2-1 and V is TRBV9, with 8 positions matching TRBD1. Germline CDR1 SGDLS, CDR2 YYNGEE. The trim removed 1 base at V and 10 bases at J, leaving 16 bases unmatched. There are 17 residues in the CDR3. Here the CDR3 reads CASSVQGQGVPQREQFF. The DNA for the CDR3 is TGTGCCAGCAGCGTACAAGGACAGGGAGTCCCCCAGCGGGAGCAGTTCTTC.

The chain has TRBV4-1 and TRBJ2-7; 11 nucleotides line up with TRBD2. The CDR3 runs to 15 residues. Germline values: CDR1 MGHRA, CDR2 YSYEKL. Losses at the gene ends were 0 bases for V and 4 bases for J; bases not matched to a gene: 2. The CDR3 DNA is TGCGCCAGCAGCCAAGATGGGACTAGCGGATACGAGCAGTACTTC. Protein: CASSQDGTSGYEQYF.

The chain recombines TRBV6-5 with TRBJ1-1; D is ambiguous. V was trimmed by 1 base and J by 1 base, leaving 7 bases between them. This CDR3 is built from 14 residues. CDR1 MNHEY and CDR2 SVGAGI come from the germline V gene. The DNA of the CDR3 is TGTGCCAGCAGTTACTATCGGGAGAACACTGAAGCTTTCTTT. Residues: CASSYYRENTEAFF.

As for this clone: At one of its ends the junction is not consistent with the germline gene, which may arise from a read error. This chain joins TRBV7-7 and TRBJ2-2; tentatively, D is TRBD1 (5 bases). The CDR3 totals 12 residues. Per germline, CDR1 SSHAT and CDR2 FNYEAQ (reference sequence). This CDR3 reads CASSGAAGELFF. The CDR3 DNA follows: TGTGCTAGCAGTGGGGCGGCCGGGGAGCTGTTTTTT.

V and J are TRBV7-8 and TRBJ1-2, with D possibly TRBD1 on 5 matching bases. With 5 bases removed from V and 7 bases from J, the gap between germline ends came to 20 bases. The CDR3 sequence is 15 residues long. CDR1 SGHVS and CDR2 FQNEAQ come from the germline V gene. The CDR3 DNA is TGTGCCAGCAGCCCCGGACAACTCGGTGGATTTGGCTACACCTTC. This encodes CASSPGQLGGFGYTF.

The rearrangement uses TRBV28 and TRBJ1-2; a possible D gene is TRBD1 (5 bases). Between the trimmed V and J ends, which lost 8 bases and 4 bases, there was a span of 17 bases. CDR3 length: 14 amino acids. Germline-derived CDR1 and CDR2 are MDHEN and SYDVKM. The DNA of the CDR3 is TGTGCCAGCCATCCGTGGCGCGGGGCCTATGGCTACACCTTC. Translating it yields CASHPWRGAYGYTF.

In this sample, this clone turned up a few times. The gene calls are TRBV25-1 and TRBJ2-7, with D unresolved. The CDR3 is made up of 16 amino acids. Looked up from germline, CDR1 is MGHDK and CDR2 is SYGVNS. Trimming shortened V by 0 bases and J by 0 bases, and 12 bases separated the two germline ends. The CDR3 region has the DNA TGTGCCAGCAGTGAATACGTCGTTTCGAGCTCCTACGAGCAGTACTTC. Translating gives CASSEYVVSSSYEQYF.

This clone was seen once. The CDR3 reads CASSTGGRTEAFF. The CDR3 nucleotides are TGTGCCAGCAGTACAGGGGGCCGCACTGAAGCTTTCTTT. The chain uses TRBV28 and TRBJ1-1; 9 nucleotides align to TRBD1. Losses at the gene ends were 5 bases for V and 4 bases for J; bases not matched to a gene: 2. The CDR3 totals 13 residues. Looked up from germline, CDR1 is MDHEN and CDR2 is SYDVKM.